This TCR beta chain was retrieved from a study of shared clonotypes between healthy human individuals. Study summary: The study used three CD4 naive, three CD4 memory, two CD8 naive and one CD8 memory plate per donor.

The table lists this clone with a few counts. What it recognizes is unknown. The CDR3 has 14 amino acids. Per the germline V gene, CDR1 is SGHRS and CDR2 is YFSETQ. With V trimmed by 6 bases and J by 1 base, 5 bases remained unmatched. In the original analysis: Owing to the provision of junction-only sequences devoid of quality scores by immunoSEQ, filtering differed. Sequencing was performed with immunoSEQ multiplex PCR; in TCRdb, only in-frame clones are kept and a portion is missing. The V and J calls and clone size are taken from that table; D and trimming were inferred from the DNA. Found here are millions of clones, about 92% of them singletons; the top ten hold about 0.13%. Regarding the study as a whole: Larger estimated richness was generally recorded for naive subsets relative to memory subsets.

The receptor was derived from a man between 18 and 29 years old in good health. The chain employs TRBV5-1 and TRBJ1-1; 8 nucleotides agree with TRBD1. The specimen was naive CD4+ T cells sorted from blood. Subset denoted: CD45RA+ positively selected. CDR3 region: CASTGQGTNTEAFF. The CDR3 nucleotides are TGCGCCAGCACTGGACAGGGAACGAACACTGAAGCTTTCTTT.